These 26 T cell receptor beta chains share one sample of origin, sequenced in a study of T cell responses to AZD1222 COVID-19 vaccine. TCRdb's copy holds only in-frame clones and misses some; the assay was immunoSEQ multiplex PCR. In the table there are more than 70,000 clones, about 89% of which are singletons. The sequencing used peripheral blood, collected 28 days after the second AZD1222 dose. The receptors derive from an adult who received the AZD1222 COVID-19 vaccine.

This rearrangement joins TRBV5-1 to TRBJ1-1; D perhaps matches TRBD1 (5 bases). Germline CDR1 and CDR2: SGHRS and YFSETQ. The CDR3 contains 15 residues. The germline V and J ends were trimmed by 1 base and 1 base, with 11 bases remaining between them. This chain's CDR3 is CASSLTVGGNTEAFF. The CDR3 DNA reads TGCGCCAGCAGCTTGACAGTTGGGGGGAACACTGAAGCTTTCTTT.

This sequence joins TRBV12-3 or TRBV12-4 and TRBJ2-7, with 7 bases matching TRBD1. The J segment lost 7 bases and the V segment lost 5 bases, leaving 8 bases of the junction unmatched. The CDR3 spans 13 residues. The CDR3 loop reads CASSPRAGGEQYF. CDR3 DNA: TGTGCCAGCAGTCCGCGGGCAGGGGGAGAGCAGTACTTC.

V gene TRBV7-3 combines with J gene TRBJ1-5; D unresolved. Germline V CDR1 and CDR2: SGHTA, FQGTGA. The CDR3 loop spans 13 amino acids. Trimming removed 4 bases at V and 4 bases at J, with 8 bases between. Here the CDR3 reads CASSSGWNQPQHF. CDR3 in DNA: TGTGCCAGCAGCTCGGGGTGGAATCAGCCCCAGCATTTT.

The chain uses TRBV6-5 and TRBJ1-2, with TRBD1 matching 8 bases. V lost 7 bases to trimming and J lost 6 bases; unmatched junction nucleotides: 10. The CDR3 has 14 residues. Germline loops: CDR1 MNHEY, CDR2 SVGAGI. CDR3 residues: CASTSAGQGNGYTF. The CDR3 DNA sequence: TGTGCCAGCACCAGCGCAGGACAGGGCAATGGCTACACCTTC.

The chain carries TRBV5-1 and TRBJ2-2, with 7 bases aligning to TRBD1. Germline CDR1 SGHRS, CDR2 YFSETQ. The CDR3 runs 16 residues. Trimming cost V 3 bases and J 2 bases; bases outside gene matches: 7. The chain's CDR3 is CASSWETGPNTGELFF. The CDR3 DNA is TGCGCCAGCAGCTGGGAGACAGGGCCAAACACCGGGGAGCTGTTTTTT.

CDR3 bases: TGTGCCAGCAGCACGGGTCTCATGAACACTGAAGCTTTCTTT. Protein product: CASSTGLMNTEAFF. The chain employs TRBV7-2 and TRBJ1-1; unclear D gene. This CDR3 is 14 amino acids long. V was cut by 5 bases and J by 0 bases, with 10 bases left in between. CDR1 SGHTA and CDR2 FQGNSA come from the germline V gene.

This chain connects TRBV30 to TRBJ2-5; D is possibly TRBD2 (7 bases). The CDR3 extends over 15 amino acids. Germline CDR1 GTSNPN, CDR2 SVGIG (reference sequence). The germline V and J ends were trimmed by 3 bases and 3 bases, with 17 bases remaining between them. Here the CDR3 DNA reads TGTGCCTGGAGCGCCGGGGGGCAGGGAAAAGAGACCCAGTACTTC. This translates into CAWSAGGQGKETQYF.

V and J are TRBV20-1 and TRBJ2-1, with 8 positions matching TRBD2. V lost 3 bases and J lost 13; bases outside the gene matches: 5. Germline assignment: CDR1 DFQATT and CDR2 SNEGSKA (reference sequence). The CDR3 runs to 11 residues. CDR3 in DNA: TGCAGTGCTAGGGGCGGGGGGATTCAGTTCTTC. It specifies CSARGGGIQFF.

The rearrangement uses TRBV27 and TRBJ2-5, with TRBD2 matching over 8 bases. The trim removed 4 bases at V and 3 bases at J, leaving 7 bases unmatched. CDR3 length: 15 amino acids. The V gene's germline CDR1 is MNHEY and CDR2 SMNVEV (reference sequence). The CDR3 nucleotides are TGTGCCAGCAGTTCGGGGGGGGCGGGTGAAGAGACCCAGTACTTC. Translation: CASSSGGAGEETQYF.

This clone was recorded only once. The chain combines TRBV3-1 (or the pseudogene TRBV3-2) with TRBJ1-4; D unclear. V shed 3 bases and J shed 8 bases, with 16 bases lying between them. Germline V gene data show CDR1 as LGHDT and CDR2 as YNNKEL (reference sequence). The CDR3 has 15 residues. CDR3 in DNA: TGTGCCAGCAGCCAGGGCCGGAGCCGCGCAGAAAAACTGTTTTTT. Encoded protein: CASSQGRSRAEKLFF.

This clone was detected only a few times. CDR3 loop: CASSLAGSRELFF. The CDR3 region has the DNA TGTGCCAGCAGTTTAGCAGGGAGCCGGGAGCTGTTTTTT. This chain links TRBV25-1 with TRBJ2-2; D possibly matches TRBD1 or TRBD2 (5 bases each). CDR1 is MGHDK, CDR2 SYGVNS, per germline. The CDR3 contains 13 residues. V lost 5 bases and J lost 9, with 13 bases in between.

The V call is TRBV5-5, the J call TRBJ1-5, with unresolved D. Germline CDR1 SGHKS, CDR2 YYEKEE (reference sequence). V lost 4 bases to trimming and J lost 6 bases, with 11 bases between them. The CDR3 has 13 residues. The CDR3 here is CASSERPSQPQHF. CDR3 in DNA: TGTGCCAGCAGCGAACGGCCTAGTCAGCCCCAGCATTTT.

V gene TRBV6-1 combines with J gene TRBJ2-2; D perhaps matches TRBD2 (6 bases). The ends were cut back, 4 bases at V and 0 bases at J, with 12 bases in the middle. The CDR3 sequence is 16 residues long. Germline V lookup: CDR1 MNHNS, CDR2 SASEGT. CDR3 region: CASSGSGLPNTGELFF. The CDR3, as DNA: TGTGCCAGCAGTGGTAGCGGACTCCCGAACACCGGGGAGCTGTTTTTT.

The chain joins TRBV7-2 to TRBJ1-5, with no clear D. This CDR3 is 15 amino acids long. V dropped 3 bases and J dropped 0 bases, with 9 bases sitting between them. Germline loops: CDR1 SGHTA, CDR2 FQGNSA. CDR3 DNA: TGTGCCAGCAGCTTGAATAGCTATAGCAATCAGCCCCAGCATTTT. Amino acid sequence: CASSLNSYSNQPQHF.

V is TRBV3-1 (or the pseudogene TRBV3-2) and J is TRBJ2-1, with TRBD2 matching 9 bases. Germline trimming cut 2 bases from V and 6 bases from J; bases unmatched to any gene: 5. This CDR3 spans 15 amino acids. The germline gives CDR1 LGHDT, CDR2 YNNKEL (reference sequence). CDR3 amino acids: CASSQTRGGINEQFF. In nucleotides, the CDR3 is TGTGCCAGCAGCCAAACGCGGGGGGGCATCAATGAGCAGTTCTTC.

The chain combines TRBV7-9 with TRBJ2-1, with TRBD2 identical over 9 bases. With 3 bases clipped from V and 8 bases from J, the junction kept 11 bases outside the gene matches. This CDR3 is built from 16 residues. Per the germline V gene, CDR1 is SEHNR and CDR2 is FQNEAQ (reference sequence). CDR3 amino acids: CASSFTSGRGGYEQFF. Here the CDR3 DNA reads TGTGCCAGCAGCTTTACCTCCGGGCGGGGGGGTTATGAGCAGTTCTTC.

The CDR3 DNA follows: TGTGCCAGCAGTGGCGGACAGAACTATGGCTACACCTTC. Its translation is CASSGGQNYGYTF. The chain combines TRBV6-4 with TRBJ1-2; D perhaps matches TRBD1 (6 bases). The CDR3 has 13 amino acids. Germline V CDR1 and CDR2: MRHNA, SNTAGT. The V and J ends lost 4 bases and 2 bases respectively, with 8 bases between them.

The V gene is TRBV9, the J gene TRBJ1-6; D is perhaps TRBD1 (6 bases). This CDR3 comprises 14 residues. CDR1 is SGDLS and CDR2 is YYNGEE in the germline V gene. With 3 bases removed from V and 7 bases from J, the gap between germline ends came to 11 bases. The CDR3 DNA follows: TGTGCCAGCAGCGCCGGGACACCAAATTCACCCCTCCACTTT. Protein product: CASSAGTPNSPLHF.

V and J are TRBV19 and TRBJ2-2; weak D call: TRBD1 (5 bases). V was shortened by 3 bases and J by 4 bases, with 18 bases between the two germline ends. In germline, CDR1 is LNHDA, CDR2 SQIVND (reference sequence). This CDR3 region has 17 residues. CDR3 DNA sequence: TGTGCCAGTAGTATCTCGGGCAGGGAACCTTTCACCGGGGAGCTGTTTTTT. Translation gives CASSISGREPFTGELFF.

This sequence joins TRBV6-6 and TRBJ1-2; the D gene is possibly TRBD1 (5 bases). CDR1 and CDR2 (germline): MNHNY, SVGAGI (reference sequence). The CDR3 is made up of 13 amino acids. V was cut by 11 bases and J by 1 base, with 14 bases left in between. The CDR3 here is CASGLLVNYGYTF. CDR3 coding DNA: TGTGCCTCAGGGTTGTTGGTTAACTATGGCTACACCTTC.

The CDR3 sequence is CASSLTGFSYNEQFF. DNA for the CDR3: TGTGCCAGCAGTTTAACCGGGTTCTCCTACAATGAGCAGTTCTTC. This rearrangement joins TRBV27 to TRBJ2-1; D remains unclear. The CDR3 has 15 amino acids. Germline-derived CDR1 and CDR2 are MNHEY and SMNVEV (reference sequence). The V end lost 2 bases, the J end lost 0 bases, and 8 bases lay between the germline ends.

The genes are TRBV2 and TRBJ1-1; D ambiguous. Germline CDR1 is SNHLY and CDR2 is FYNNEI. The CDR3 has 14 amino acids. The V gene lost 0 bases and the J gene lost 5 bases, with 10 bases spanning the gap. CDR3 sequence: CASSEAGLQTEAFF. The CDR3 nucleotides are TGTGCCAGCAGTGAAGCGGGTTTACAGACTGAAGCTTTCTTT.

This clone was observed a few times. This chain's CDR3 is CASSLGADPVFATKNIQYF. The CDR3 DNA reads TGTGCCAGCAGCTTGGGGGCCGACCCGGTCTTTGCAACCAAAAACATTCAGTACTTC. The chain uses TRBV5-8 and TRBJ2-4; D gene ambiguous. The V gene's germline CDR1 is SGHTS and CDR2 YDEGEE. The ends were cut back, 0 bases at V and 2 bases at J, with 21 bases in the middle. This CDR3 region has 19 residues.

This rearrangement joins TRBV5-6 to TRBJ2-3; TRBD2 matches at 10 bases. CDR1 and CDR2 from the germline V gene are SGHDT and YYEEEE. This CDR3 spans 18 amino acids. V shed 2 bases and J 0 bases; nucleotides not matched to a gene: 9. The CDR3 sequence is CASSLNWLAGVSTDTQYF. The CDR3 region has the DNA TGTGCCAGCAGCTTAAATTGGCTAGCGGGGGTTAGCACAGATACGCAGTATTTT.

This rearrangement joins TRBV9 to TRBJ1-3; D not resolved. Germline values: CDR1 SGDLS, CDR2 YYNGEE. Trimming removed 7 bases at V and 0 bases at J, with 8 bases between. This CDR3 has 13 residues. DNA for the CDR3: TGTGCCAGCGCGGTGGGCTCTGGAAACACCATATATTTT. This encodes CASAVGSGNTIYF.

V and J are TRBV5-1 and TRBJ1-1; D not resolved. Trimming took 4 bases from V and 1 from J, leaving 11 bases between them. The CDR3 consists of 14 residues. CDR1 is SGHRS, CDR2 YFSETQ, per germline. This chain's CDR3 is CASSPTTRNTEAFF. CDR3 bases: TGCGCCAGCAGCCCAACGACGAGGAACACTGAAGCTTTCTTT.